In its sample, the clone carrying this T cell receptor (beta chain) was seen once. As yet, its antigen is unknown. Libraries were made from TCR beta cDNA, and they carried unique molecular identifiers. TCRdb reprocessed the PCR reads via MiXCR and lists one record per CDR3 protein. This sample has 750,000 to 950,000 distinct CDR3 sequences, with 46% found just once. With 3 bases removed from V and 2 bases from J, the gap between germline ends came to 16 bases. The CDR3 is made up of 16 amino acids. CDR1 MDHEN and CDR2 SYDVKM come from the germline V gene. This sample was included in a study of post-analysis software for immune sequencing data. Notes on the study in general: Comparison of patients with controls showed five or six TRBV segments more frequent in patients, TRBV5-6, TRBV5-1 and TRBV20-1 among them.

The sample consisted of blood. The chain carries TRBV28 and TRBJ2-5; D is possibly TRBD1 (6 bases). This receptor was identified in a girl aged 5-17 years with multiple sclerosis. The CDR3 region is CASSFTYRAPQETQYF. The CDR3 coding sequence is TGTGCCAGCAGTTTCACCTACAGGGCCCCTCAAGAGACCCAGTACTTC. The full variable domain, completed using reference TRBV28 and TRBJ2-5, is DVKVTQSSRYLVKRTGEKVFLECVQDMDHENMFWYRQDPGLGLRLIYFSYDVKMKEKGDIPEGYSVSREKKERFSLILESASTNQTSMYLCASSFTYRAPQETQYFGPGTRLLVL.